One T cell receptor (beta chain) is described in this entry. The sample is drawn from a study of blood T cell repertoires in COVID-19. Study-level information: PBMCs, B-cell-depleted T cells, or T cells were the source of the cDNA or gDNA that made up the material.

Germline V CDR1 and CDR2: MDHEN, SYDVKM. Trimming shortened V by 7 bases and J by 7 bases, and 14 bases separated the two germline ends. CDR3 size: 13 residues. Per the authors' pipeline: Estimation of nucleated cell counts relied on the amplification of reference gene primers. The protocol was immunoSEQ multiplex PCR, while the TCRdb copy is restricted to in-frame clones and leaves out a portion. V, J and clone size were drawn from that table, and D and trimming were deduced from the DNA. In the table there are about 250,000 clones, approximately 90% of which are singletons. The origin of this receptor is a man aged 18 to 30 with active or convalescent COVID-19. The chain is built from TRBV28 and TRBJ1-5; TRBD1 is a possible D gene (5 bases). Sequencing was performed on peripheral blood. In nucleotides, the CDR3 is TGTGCCAGCACCATAGGGGTAAACCAGCCCCAGCATTTT. This codes for CASTIGVNQPQHF.